This is a list of T cell receptor beta chains from one sample in a study of cytomegalovirus exposure and HLA in healthy donors. The data were produced by immunoSEQ multiplex PCR, yet TCRdb's version contains in-frame clones alone and is incomplete. The sample consists of about 190,000 clones, roughly four fifths of them appearing once. The source material was PBMCs. Receptors were obtained from a woman in her thirties in good health and CMV-seropositive. CDR3s include the opening cysteine and the closing phenylalanine or tryptophan. The D gene is left open where the match is weak. Size values are once, few and many counts, or a class for expanded clones, and some rows have none.

J gene	V gene	clone size	D gene	CDR3 protein	CDR3 DNA
TRBJ2-2	TRBV7-2	NA	NA	CASSLRQANTGELFF	TGTGCCAGCAGCTTACGGCAGGCGAACACCGGGGAGCTGTTTTTT
TRBJ1-5	TRBV28	NA	NA	CASSPGNQPQHF	TGTGCCAGCAGTCCAGGCAATCAGCCCCAGCATTTT
TRBJ2-5	TRBV5-4	NA	NA	CASSFGGLAEETQYF	TGTGCCAGCAGCTTCGGGGGGCTAGCGGAAGAGACCCAGTACTTC
TRBJ2-1	TRBV28	few	TRBD2	CASSLTSGRRTYNEQFF	TGTGCCAGCAGCCTGACTAGCGGAAGACGGACCTACAATGAGCAGTTCTTC
TRBJ2-7	TRBV7-6	NA	TRBD1	CASSSGTGYEQYF	TGTGCCAGCAGCTCAGGGACAGGGTACGAGCAGTACTTC
TRBJ2-7	TRBV5-4	once	NA	CASSFQSGSYEQYF	TGTGCCAGCAGCTTTCAAAGCGGCTCCTACGAGCAGTACTTC
TRBJ2-4	TRBV11-2	NA	NA	CASSVFLEPHIQYF	TGTGCCAGCAGCGTTTTTCTAGAACCCCACATTCAGTACTTC
TRBJ1-1	TRBV7-2	NA	TRBD1	CASSLAGTGGTEAFF	TGTGCCAGCAGCTTGGCCGGGACAGGGGGTACTGAAGCTTTCTTT
TRBJ2-7	TRBV5-1	NA	TRBD1	CASRSMTGGREQYF	TGCGCCAGCCGCTCAATGACAGGGGGACGCGAGCAGTACTTC
TRBJ1-2	TRBV18	NA	NA	CASSPPNRANYGYTF	TGTGCCAGCTCACCACCTAACAGGGCTAACTATGGCTACACCTTC
TRBJ2-7	TRBV28	NA	NA	CASSRLGYEQYF	TGTGCCAGCAGTCGCCTCGGGTACGAGCAGTACTTC
TRBJ2-5	TRBV5-1	NA	TRBD1	CASSLRGQGAQETQYF	TGCGCCAGCAGCTTGCGAGGACAGGGGGCGCAAGAGACCCAGTACTTC
TRBJ2-1	TRBV5-1	NA	NA	CASSLAGAPIVEQFF	TGCGCCAGCAGCTTAGCAGGGGCTCCGATTGTTGAGCAGTTCTTC
TRBJ1-4	TRBV15	NA	NA	CATRTRGATNEKLFF	TGTGCCACCAGGACTAGAGGGGCAACTAATGAAAAACTGTTTTTT
TRBJ1-2	TRBV7-6	NA	NA	CASSNTGLNGYTF	TGTGCCAGCAGCAACACAGGGTTGAATGGCTACACCTTC
TRBJ1-1	TRBV6-1	NA	NA	CASSGFNTEAFF	TGTGCCAGCTCCGGGTTTAACACTGAAGCTTTCTTT
TRBJ2-1	TRBV7-2	NA	TRBD2	CASSFAWTSGDTYNEQFF	TGTGCCAGCAGCTTTGCTTGGACTAGCGGGGACACCTACAATGAGCAGTTCTTC
TRBJ2-7	TRBV28	few	NA	CASSLLVTEQYF	TGTGCCAGCAGTTTATTAGTAACCGAGCAGTACTTC
TRBJ2-7	TRBV28	NA	TRBD2	CASSPGLAGGWSSYEQYF	TGTGCCAGCAGTCCTGGACTAGCGGGAGGGTGGAGCTCCTACGAGCAGTACTTC
TRBJ2-4	TRBV2	few	TRBD2	CASSASLAAAKNIQYF	TGTGCCAGCAGTGCCTCACTAGCGGCAGCCAAAAACATTCAGTACTTC
TRBJ1-1	TRBV11-2	NA	NA	CASSLTRGNTEAFF	TGTGCCAGCAGCCTCACAAGGGGGAACACTGAAGCTTTCTTT
TRBJ2-7	TRBV18	NA	TRBD2	CASSPSGRARTYEQYF	TGTGCCAGCTCACCTAGCGGGAGGGCCAGGACCTACGAGCAGTACTTC